The entry that follows covers one TCR beta chain sequence. The target antigen is unknown. The second PCR ran roughly 7 to 12 cycles with a sample-barcoded 5' primer and J-beta primers. TCRdb analysed the 5' RACE reads with MiXCR anew, one entry per CDR3 protein. The profile shows fewer than 950,000 distinct CDR3 sequences, about 53% of them singletons. The data belong to a study of blood T cells in healthy people across ages. Every sample gave at least 5.5 micrograms of total RNA when it was extracted. General study results and limits: With unsorted PBMCs, a conclusive comparison of naive versus antigen-experienced cells was not possible. Among T cells, TCR beta diversity per million cells dropped roughly linearly as age rose. With donor CMV status unknown, expanded clonotype changes were possibly confounded.

The CDR3 has 15 residues. Germline V gene sequence: CDR1 ENHRY, CDR2 SYGVKD. Trimming shortened V by 0 bases and J by 0 bases, and 8 bases separated the two germline ends. Specimen: blood. The V call is TRBV10-3, the J call TRBJ1-1; D unclear. The sequence was collected from a man aged 80 or over in good health. The CDR3 bases are TGTGCCATCAGTGAGTCTGTAGTGATGAACACTGAAGCTTTCTTT. Its translation: CAISESVVMNTEAFF.